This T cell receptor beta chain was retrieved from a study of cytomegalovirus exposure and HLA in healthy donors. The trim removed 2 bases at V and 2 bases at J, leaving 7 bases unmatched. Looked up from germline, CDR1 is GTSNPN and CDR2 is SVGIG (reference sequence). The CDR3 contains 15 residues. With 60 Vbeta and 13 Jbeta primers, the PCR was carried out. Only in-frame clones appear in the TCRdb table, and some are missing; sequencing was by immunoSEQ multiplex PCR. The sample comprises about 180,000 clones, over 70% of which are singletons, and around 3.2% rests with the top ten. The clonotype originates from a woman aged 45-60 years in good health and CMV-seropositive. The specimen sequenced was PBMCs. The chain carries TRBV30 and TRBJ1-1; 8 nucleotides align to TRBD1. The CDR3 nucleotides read TGTGCCTGGAGTTATTCGGGACAGGTTAACACTGAAGCTTTCTTT. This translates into CAWSYSGQVNTEAFF.